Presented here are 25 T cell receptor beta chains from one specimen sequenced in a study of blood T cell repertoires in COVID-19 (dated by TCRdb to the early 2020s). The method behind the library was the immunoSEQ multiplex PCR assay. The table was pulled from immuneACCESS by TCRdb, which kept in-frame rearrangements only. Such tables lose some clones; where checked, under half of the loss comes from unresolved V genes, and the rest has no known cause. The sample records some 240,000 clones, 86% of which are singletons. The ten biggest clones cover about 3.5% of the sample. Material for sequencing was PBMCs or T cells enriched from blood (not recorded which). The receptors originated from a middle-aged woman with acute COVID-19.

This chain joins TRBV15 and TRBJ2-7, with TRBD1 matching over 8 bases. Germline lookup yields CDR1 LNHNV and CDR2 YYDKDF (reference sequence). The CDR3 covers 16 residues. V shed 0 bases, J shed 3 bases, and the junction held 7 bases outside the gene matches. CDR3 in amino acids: CATSRDTGQDFYEQYF. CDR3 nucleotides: TGTGCCACCAGCAGAGATACGGGACAGGATTTCTACGAGCAGTACTTC.

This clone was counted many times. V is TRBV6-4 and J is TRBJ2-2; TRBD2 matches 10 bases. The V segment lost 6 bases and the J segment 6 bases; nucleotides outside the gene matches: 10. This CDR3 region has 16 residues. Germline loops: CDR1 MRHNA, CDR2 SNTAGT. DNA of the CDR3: TGTGCCAGCAGCCCAACCGGGACTAGCGTAGCCGGGGAGCTGTTTTTT. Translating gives CASSPTGTSVAGELFF.

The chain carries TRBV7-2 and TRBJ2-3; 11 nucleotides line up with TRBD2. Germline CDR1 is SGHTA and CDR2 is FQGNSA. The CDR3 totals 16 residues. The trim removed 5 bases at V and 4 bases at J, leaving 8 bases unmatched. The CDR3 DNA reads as TGTGCCAGCAGCCTTGTAGCGGGAGGGAGTGCAGATACGCAGTATTTT. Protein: CASSLVAGGSADTQYF. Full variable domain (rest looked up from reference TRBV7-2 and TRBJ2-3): GAGVSQSPSNKVTEKGKDVELRCDPISGHTALYWYRQSLGQGLEFLIYFQGNSAPDKSGLPSDRFSAERTGGSVSTLTIQRTQQEDSAVYLCASSLVAGGSADTQYFGPGTRLTVL.

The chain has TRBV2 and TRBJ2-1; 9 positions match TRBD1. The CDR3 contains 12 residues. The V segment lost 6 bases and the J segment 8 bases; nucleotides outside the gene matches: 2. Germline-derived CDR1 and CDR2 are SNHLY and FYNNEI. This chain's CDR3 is CASRQGAYEQFF. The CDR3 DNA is TGTGCCAGCAGACAGGGGGCATATGAGCAGTTCTTC. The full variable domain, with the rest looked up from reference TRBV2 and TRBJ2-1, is EPEVTQTPSHQVTQMGQEVILRCVPISNHLYFYWYRQILGQKVEFLVSFYNNEISEKSEIFDDQFSVERPDGSNFTLKIRSTKLEDSAMYFCASRQGAYEQFFGPGTRLTVL.

In DNA form, the CDR3 reads TGCAGCGTTTCCGGACAGGATCCAGATACGCAGTATTTT. Protein product: CSVSGQDPDTQYF. The chain uses TRBV29-1 and TRBJ2-3, with 7 bases identical to TRBD1. CDR1 and CDR2 from the germline V gene are SQVTM and ANQGSEA. This CDR3 region has 13 residues. Unmatched junction bases numbered 6, after V lost 5 bases and J lost 4 bases.

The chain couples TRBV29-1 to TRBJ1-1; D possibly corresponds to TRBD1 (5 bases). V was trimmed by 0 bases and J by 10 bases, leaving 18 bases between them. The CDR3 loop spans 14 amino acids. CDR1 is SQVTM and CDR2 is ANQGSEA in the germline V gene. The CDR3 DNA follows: TGCAGCGTTGAAGATTTGGGCAGAAAGCAGGGAGCTTTCTTT. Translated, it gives CSVEDLGRKQGAFF.

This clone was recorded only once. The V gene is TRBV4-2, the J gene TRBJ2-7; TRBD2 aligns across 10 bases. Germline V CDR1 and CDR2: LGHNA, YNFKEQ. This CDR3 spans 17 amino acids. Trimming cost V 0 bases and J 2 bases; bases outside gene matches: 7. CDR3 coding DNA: TGTGCCAGCAGCCAAGAGCTAGCGGGAGAAGGGCCCTACGAGCAGTACTTC. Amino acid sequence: CASSQELAGEGPYEQYF.

CDR3 in amino acids: CASSLEGTVREQYF. CDR3 coding DNA: TGTGCCAGCAGCTTGGAAGGGACAGTTAGGGAGCAGTACTTC. The chain recombines TRBV5-4 with TRBJ2-7; 7 bases align to TRBD1. V was clipped by 0 bases and J by 7 bases; unmatched bases: 7. Germline assignment: CDR1 SGHNT and CDR2 YYREEE (reference sequence). CDR3 size: 14 residues.

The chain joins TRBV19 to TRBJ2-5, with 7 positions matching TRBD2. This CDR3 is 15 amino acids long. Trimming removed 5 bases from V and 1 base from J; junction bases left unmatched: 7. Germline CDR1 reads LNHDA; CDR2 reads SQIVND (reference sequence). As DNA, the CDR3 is TGTGCCAGTAGTCCGGAAAGGACTAGCCAAGAGACCCAGTACTTC. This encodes CASSPERTSQETQYF.

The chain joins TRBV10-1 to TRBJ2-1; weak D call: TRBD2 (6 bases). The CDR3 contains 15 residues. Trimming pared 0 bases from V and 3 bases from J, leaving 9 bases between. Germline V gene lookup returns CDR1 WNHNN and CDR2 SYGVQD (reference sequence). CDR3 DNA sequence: TGCGCCAGCAGTGAGTCCGGGACTTACTACAATGAGCAGTTCTTC. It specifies CASSESGTYYNEQFF.

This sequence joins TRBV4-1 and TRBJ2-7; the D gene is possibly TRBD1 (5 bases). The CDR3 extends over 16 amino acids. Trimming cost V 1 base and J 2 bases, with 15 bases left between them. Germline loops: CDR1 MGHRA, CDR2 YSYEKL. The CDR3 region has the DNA TGCGCCAGCAGCCAAGTCCTAGTTCAGGGCACCTACGAGCAGTACTTC. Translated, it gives CASSQVLVQGTYEQYF.

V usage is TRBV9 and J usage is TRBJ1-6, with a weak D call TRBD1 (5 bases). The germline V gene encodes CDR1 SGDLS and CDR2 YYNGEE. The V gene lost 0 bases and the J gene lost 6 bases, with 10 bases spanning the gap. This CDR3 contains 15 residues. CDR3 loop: CASSVGDSFNSPLHF. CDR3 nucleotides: TGTGCCAGCAGCGTAGGTGACAGCTTTAATTCACCCCTCCACTTT.

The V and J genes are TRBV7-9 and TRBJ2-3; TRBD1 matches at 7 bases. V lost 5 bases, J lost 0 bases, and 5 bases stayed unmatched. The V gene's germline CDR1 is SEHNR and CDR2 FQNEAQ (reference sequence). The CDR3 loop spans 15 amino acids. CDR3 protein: CASSPDRPSTDTQYF. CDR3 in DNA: TGTGCCAGCAGCCCGGACAGGCCCAGCACAGATACGCAGTATTTT.

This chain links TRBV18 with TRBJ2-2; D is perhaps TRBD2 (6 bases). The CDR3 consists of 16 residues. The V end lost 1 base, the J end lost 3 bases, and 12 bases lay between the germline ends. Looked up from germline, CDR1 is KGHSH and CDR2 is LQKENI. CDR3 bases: TGTGCCAGCTCACCACTTCCCGGGGAGGACACCGGGGAGCTGTTTTTT. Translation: CASSPLPGEDTGELFF.

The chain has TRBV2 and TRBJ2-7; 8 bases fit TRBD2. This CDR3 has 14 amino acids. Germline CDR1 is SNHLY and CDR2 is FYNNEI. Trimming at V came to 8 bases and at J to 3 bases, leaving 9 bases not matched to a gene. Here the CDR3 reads CASLRTSRNYEQYF. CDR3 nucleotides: TGTGCCAGCCTTAGGACTAGCAGAAACTACGAGCAGTACTTC.

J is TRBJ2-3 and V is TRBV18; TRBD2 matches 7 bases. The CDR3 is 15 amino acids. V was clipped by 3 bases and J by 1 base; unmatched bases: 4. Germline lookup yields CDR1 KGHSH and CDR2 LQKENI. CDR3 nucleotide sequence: TGTGCCAGCTCACCGGGTACTAGCGGCACAGATACGCAGTATTTT. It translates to CASSPGTSGTDTQYF.

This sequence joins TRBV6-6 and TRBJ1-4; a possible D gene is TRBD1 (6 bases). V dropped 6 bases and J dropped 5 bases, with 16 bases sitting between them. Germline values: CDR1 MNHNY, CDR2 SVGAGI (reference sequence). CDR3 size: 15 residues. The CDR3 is CASSPGEGGNEKLFF. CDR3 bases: TGTGCCAGCAGCCCCGGGGAGGGGGGAAATGAAAAACTGTTTTTT.

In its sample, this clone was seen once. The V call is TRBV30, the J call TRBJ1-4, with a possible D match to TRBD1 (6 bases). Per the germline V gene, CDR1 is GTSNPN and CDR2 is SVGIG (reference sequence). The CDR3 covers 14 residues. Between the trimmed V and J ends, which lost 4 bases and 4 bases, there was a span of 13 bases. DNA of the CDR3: TGTGCCTGGAAATGGGGGCTGGGTAATGAAAAACTGTTTTTT. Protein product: CAWKWGLGNEKLFF.

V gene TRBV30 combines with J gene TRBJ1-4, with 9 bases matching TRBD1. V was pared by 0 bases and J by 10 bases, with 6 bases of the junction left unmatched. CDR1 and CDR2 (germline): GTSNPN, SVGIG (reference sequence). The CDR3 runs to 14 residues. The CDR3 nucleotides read TGTGCCTGGAGTGTGGGGACAGGGTTAGGAAAACTGTTTTTT. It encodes CAWSVGTGLGKLFF.

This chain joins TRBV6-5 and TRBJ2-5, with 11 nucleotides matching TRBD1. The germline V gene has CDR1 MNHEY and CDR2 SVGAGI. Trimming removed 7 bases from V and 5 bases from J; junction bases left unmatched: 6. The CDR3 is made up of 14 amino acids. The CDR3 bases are TGTGCCAGCAAAGGACAGGGGGCGCGTGAGACCCAGTACTTC. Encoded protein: CASKGQGARETQYF.

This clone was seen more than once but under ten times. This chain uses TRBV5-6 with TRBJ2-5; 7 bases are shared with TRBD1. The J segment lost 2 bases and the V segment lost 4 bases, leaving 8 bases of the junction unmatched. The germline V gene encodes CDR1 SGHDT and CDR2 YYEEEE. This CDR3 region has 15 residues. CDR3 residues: CASSNRDREQETQYF. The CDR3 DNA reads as TGTGCCAGCAGCAACCGGGACAGAGAACAAGAGACCCAGTACTTC.

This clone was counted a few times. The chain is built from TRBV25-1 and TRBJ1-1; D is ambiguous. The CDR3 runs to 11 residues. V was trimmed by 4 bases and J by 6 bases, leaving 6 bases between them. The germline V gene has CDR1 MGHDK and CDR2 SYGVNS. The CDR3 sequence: CASSGTAEAFF. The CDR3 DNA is TGTGCCAGCAGTGGTACAGCTGAAGCTTTCTTT.

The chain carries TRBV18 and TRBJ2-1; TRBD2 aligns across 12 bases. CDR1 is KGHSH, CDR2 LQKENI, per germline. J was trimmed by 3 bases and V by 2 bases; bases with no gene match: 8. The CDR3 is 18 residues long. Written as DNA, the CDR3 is TGTGCCAGCTCACCAGGGGCTAGCGGGAGGGCCCTCTACAATGAGCAGTTCTTC. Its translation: CASSPGASGRALYNEQFF.

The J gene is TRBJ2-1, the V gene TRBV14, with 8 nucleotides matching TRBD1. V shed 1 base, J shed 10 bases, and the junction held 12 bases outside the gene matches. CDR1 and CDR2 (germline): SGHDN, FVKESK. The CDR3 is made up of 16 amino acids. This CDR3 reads CASSQVFGRGQGEQFF. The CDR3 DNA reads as TGTGCCAGCAGCCAAGTTTTTGGCAGGGGGCAAGGGGAGCAGTTCTTC.

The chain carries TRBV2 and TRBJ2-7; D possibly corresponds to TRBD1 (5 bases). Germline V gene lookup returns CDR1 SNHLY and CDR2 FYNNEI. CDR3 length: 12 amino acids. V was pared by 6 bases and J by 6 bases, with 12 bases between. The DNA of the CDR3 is TGTGCCAGCAGAGCTTTAGGGGTCGAGCAGTACTTC. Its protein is CASRALGVEQYF.